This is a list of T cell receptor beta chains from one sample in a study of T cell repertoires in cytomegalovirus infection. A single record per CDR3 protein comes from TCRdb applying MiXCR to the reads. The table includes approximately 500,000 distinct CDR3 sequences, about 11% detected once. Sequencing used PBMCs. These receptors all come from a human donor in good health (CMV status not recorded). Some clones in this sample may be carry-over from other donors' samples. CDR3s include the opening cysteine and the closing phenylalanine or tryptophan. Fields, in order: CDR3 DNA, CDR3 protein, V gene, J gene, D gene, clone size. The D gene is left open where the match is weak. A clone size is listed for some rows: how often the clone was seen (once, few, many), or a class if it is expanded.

CDR3 DNA: TGTGCCAGCAGCTTGGTCGGGACGGCGTACAATGAGCAGTTCTTC
CDR3 protein: CASSLVGTAYNEQFF
V gene: TRBV5-4
J gene: TRBJ2-1
D gene: .
clone size: .

CDR3 DNA: TGTGCCAGCAGCTCCTTTCCGGGCGCCGCGGGAGTGTCCGGGGAGCTGTTTTTT
CDR3 protein: CASSSFPGAAGVSGELFF
V gene: TRBV11-2
J gene: TRBJ2-2
D gene: TRBD2
clone size: few

CDR3 DNA: TGTGCCAGCAGCCCCGGGTGGGGATTTTACAATGAGCAGTTCTTC
CDR3 protein: CASSPGWGFYNEQFF
V gene: TRBV3-1
J gene: TRBJ2-1
D gene: .
clone size: .

CDR3 DNA: TGTGCCAGCAGCGGGGGGTCTAGCGGGGGTCACACAGATACGCAGTATTTT
CDR3 protein: CASSGGSSGGHTDTQYF
V gene: TRBV5-4
J gene: TRBJ2-3
D gene: TRBD2
clone size: many

CDR3 DNA: TGTGCCAGTAGTCTTGGACTAGCGGGAGCTAGCTCCTACAATGAGCAGTTCTTC
CDR3 protein: CASSLGLAGASSYNEQFF
V gene: TRBV19
J gene: TRBJ2-1
D gene: TRBD2
clone size: many

CDR3 DNA: TGTGCCATCAGTGATGGAGCGGGAGGGGTCCAAGAGACCCAGTACTTC
CDR3 protein: CAISDGAGGVQETQYF
V gene: TRBV10-3
J gene: TRBJ2-5
D gene: TRBD2
clone size: many

CDR3 DNA: TGTGCCAGCAGCCCCAGGGATATACTCGGTGGAAACTACGAGCAGTACTTC
CDR3 protein: CASSPRDILGGNYEQYF
V gene: TRBV6-8
J gene: TRBJ2-7
D gene: .
clone size: .

CDR3 DNA: TGTGCCAGCAGCAACCAAAACACCATATATTTT
CDR3 protein: CASSNQNTIYF
V gene: TRBV7-2
J gene: TRBJ1-3
D gene: .
clone size: many

CDR3 DNA: TGTGCCACCAGCAGAGGACAGAAAGGGGAAAAACTGTTTTTT
CDR3 protein: CATSRGQKGEKLFF
V gene: TRBV15
J gene: TRBJ1-4
D gene: .
clone size: many

CDR3 DNA: TGTGCCAGCAGCTCCAGGGGTAGCACCGGGGAGCTGTTTTTT
CDR3 protein: CASSSRGSTGELFF
V gene: TRBV7-8
J gene: TRBJ2-2
D gene: .
clone size: many

CDR3 DNA: TGCAGTGGGACTAGCGGGAGGGCCATCGGTACAGATACGCAGTATTTT
CDR3 protein: CSGTSGRAIGTDTQYF
V gene: TRBV20-1
J gene: TRBJ2-3
D gene: TRBD2
clone size: few

CDR3 DNA: TGTGCCAGCAGCGCTCGTCTACAAGATACGCAGTATTTT
CDR3 protein: CASSARLQDTQYF
V gene: TRBV7-2
J gene: TRBJ2-3
D gene: .
clone size: .

CDR3 DNA: TGTGCCAGCAGCTTGGACAGGGGGCGATCTGAAGCTTTCTTT
CDR3 protein: CASSLDRGRSEAFF
V gene: TRBV5-4
J gene: TRBJ1-1
D gene: TRBD1
clone size: .

CDR3 DNA: TGTGCCAGCAGCGGGGGGAGGGAGAGAATCACTGAAGCTTTCTTT
CDR3 protein: CASSGGRERITEAFF
V gene: TRBV6-1
J gene: TRBJ1-1
D gene: .
clone size: many

CDR3 DNA: TGCAGCGTTGCCCGTAGACTAGCGGGAGGCAATGAGCAGTTCTTC
CDR3 protein: CSVARRLAGGNEQFF
V gene: TRBV29-1
J gene: TRBJ2-1
D gene: TRBD2
clone size: many

CDR3 DNA: TGTGCCAGCGGTTCAGGGTTTTTAAATTCACCCCTCCACTTT
CDR3 protein: CASGSGFLNSPLHF
V gene: TRBV28
J gene: TRBJ1-6
D gene: .
clone size: few

CDR3 DNA: TGTGTCAGCAGCATTAAGACAGGGCCAAGGGCCTATGGCTACACCTTC
CDR3 protein: CVSSIKTGPRAYGYTF
V gene: TRBV5-5
J gene: TRBJ1-2
D gene: TRBD1
clone size: .

CDR3 DNA: TGCAGCGTGGGGGACAGCTTTAATGAAAAACTGTTTTTT
CDR3 protein: CSVGDSFNEKLFF
V gene: TRBV29-1
J gene: TRBJ1-4
D gene: TRBD1
clone size: few

CDR3 DNA: TGTGCCAGCAGCACCCGAGGGGTACACACTGAAGCTTTCTTT
CDR3 protein: CASSTRGVHTEAFF
V gene: TRBV11-2
J gene: TRBJ1-1
D gene: .
clone size: many

CDR3 DNA: TGTGCCAGCAGCTTACCCCGAGGTCTAGCGGGGGGGCCCTTGCCAGAGACCCAGTACTTC
CDR3 protein: CASSLPRGLAGGPLPETQYF
V gene: TRBV11-2
J gene: TRBJ2-5
D gene: TRBD2
clone size: many

CDR3 DNA: TGTGCCAGCTCACTCTCTAATTTGAACACTGAAGCTTTCTTT
CDR3 protein: CASSLSNLNTEAFF
V gene: TRBV18
J gene: TRBJ1-1
D gene: .
clone size: many

CDR3 DNA: TGTGCCAGCAGCTTAGTACGAGGGGCTTTAGGCTCGAACATTCAGTACTTC
CDR3 protein: CASSLVRGALGSNIQYF
V gene: TRBV11-2
J gene: TRBJ2-4
D gene: .
clone size: few

CDR3 DNA: TGTGCCAGCAGCGTAGATGGCTCGTCGAGAGAGACCCAGTACTTC
CDR3 protein: CASSVDGSSRETQYF
V gene: TRBV9
J gene: TRBJ2-5
D gene: .
clone size: few

CDR3 DNA: TGTGCCAGTAGTATAGCTGATCGGGCCAGCGGGACCGGGGAGCTGTTTTTT
CDR3 protein: CASSIADRASGTGELFF
V gene: TRBV19
J gene: TRBJ2-2
D gene: .
clone size: many

CDR3 DNA: TGTGCCAGCAGCCAAGATAGTCCGGGGGGGGCCTCCTACGAGCAGTACTTC
CDR3 protein: CASSQDSPGGASYEQYF
V gene: TRBV4-2
J gene: TRBJ2-7
D gene: TRBD2
clone size: many

CDR3 DNA: TGTGCCAGCAGCGGAGCGGGGACGCGCGCCTACGAGCAGTACTTC
CDR3 protein: CASSGAGTRAYEQYF
V gene: TRBV9
J gene: TRBJ2-7
D gene: TRBD2
clone size: few

CDR3 DNA: TGTGCCAGCCCCCCGAGGGGGAGCTCCTACGAGCAGTACTTC
CDR3 protein: CASPPRGSSYEQYF
V gene: TRBV28
J gene: TRBJ2-7
D gene: .
clone size: many

CDR3 DNA: TGCAGCGTTGAAGGGCTCTCCTTAGAGACCCAGTACTTC
CDR3 protein: CSVEGLSLETQYF
V gene: TRBV29-1
J gene: TRBJ2-5
D gene: .
clone size: .

CDR3 DNA: TGTGCCAGCAGTTACGGGACAGCGGACGAGCAGTACTTC
CDR3 protein: CASSYGTADEQYF
V gene: TRBV12-3/TRBV12-4
J gene: TRBJ2-7
D gene: TRBD1
clone size: many

CDR3 DNA: TGTGCCAGCAACCGGGCCCTTAACTATGGCTACACCTTC
CDR3 protein: CASNRALNYGYTF
V gene: TRBV12-3/TRBV12-4
J gene: TRBJ1-2
D gene: .
clone size: many

CDR3 DNA: TGTGCTAGTGGTTTGGGGCTTTCCAACACTGAAGCTTTCTTT
CDR3 protein: CASGLGLSNTEAFF
V gene: TRBV12-5
J gene: TRBJ1-1
D gene: .
clone size: many

CDR3 DNA: TGCAGCGTTGCGCCCCTACTGGGGGATGAGACCCAGTACTTC
CDR3 protein: CSVAPLLGDETQYF
V gene: TRBV29-1
J gene: TRBJ2-5
D gene: .
clone size: few

CDR3 DNA: TGCGCCAGCAGCGATCAGACAGGGAAGGATGGCTACACCTTC
CDR3 protein: CASSDQTGKDGYTF
V gene: TRBV5-1
J gene: TRBJ1-2
D gene: TRBD1
clone size: few

CDR3 DNA: TGTGCCACCAGTGATTTGGATCAGGAGACCCAGTACTTC
CDR3 protein: CATSDLDQETQYF
V gene: TRBV24-1
J gene: TRBJ2-5
D gene: .
clone size: many

CDR3 DNA: TGTGCCAGCGAGACTAAAGGGGACAGTCTCTCCTACGAGCAGTACTTC
CDR3 protein: CASETKGDSLSYEQYF
V gene: TRBV28
J gene: TRBJ2-7
D gene: TRBD1
clone size: many

CDR3 DNA: TGTGCCAGCAGCCAAGGGGGACAGGGTAAAACTGAAGCTTTCTTT
CDR3 protein: CASSQGGQGKTEAFF
V gene: TRBV4-2
J gene: TRBJ1-1
D gene: TRBD1
clone size: many

CDR3 DNA: TGTGCCACCAGCAGAGAATCGAGGTTGGGAAACACCATATATTTT
CDR3 protein: CATSRESRLGNTIYF
V gene: TRBV15
J gene: TRBJ1-3
D gene: .
clone size: few

CDR3 DNA: TGTGCCATCAGGGACAGCTCTGGGGCCAACGTCCTGACTTTC
CDR3 protein: CAIRDSSGANVLTF
V gene: TRBV10-3
J gene: TRBJ2-6
D gene: .
clone size: many

CDR3 DNA: TGTGCCAGCAGTGAATTGTCTGTGGACACTGAAGCTTTCTTT
CDR3 protein: CASSELSVDTEAFF
V gene: TRBV6-1
J gene: TRBJ1-1
D gene: .
clone size: many

CDR3 DNA: TGTGCCAGCAGCTACATGACCTATGGCTACACCTTC
CDR3 protein: CASSYMTYGYTF
V gene: TRBV7-2
J gene: TRBJ1-2
D gene: .
clone size: many

CDR3 DNA: TGTGCCAGCTCTCAGAGGGGGCGAGCTTTCTTT
CDR3 protein: CASSQRGRAFF
V gene: TRBV28
J gene: TRBJ1-1
D gene: TRBD1
clone size: many

CDR3 DNA: TGTGCCAGCAGCTTAGGCCCAGTCGGGTCACGGGAGCAGTACTTC
CDR3 protein: CASSLGPVGSREQYF
V gene: TRBV7-2
J gene: TRBJ2-7
D gene: .
clone size: many

CDR3 DNA: TGTGCCAGTAGTCTACAGGGTAATCCCACCGGGGAGCTGTTTTTT
CDR3 protein: CASSLQGNPTGELFF
V gene: TRBV19
J gene: TRBJ2-2
D gene: .
clone size: many

CDR3 DNA: TGTGCCAGCAGCCTAGAGGCGCATCAAGAGACCCAGTACTTC
CDR3 protein: CASSLEAHQETQYF
V gene: TRBV7-8
J gene: TRBJ2-5
D gene: .
clone size: many

CDR3 DNA: TGTGCCAGCAGCACCGGACCGGGGGCTTCAGATACGCAGTATTTT
CDR3 protein: CASSTGPGASDTQYF
V gene: TRBV7-3
J gene: TRBJ2-3
D gene: .
clone size: many

CDR3 DNA: TGTGCCAGCAGCCTAGAGGAGCTCCGAGGGGATGGCTACACCTTC
CDR3 protein: CASSLEELRGDGYTF
V gene: TRBV5-4
J gene: TRBJ1-2
D gene: .
clone size: many

CDR3 DNA: TGCAGTGCCAGCCTGAGAGGGAGGACGAACACTGAAGCTTTCTTT
CDR3 protein: CSASLRGRTNTEAFF
V gene: TRBV20-1
J gene: TRBJ1-1
D gene: .
clone size: .

CDR3 DNA: TGCAGCGCTCAAATAAATATGAACACTGAAGCTTTCTTT
CDR3 protein: CSAQINMNTEAFF
V gene: TRBV29-1
J gene: TRBJ1-1
D gene: .
clone size: many

CDR3 DNA: TGTGCCAGCAGCTTAGAGACACAGAACACCGGGGAGCTGTTTTTT
CDR3 protein: CASSLETQNTGELFF
V gene: TRBV7-9
J gene: TRBJ2-2
D gene: .
clone size: few

CDR3 DNA: TGTGCCAGCATTCGGGGTGCCGGGGAGACCCAGTACTTC
CDR3 protein: CASIRGAGETQYF
V gene: TRBV2
J gene: TRBJ2-5
D gene: .
clone size: few

CDR3 DNA: TGTGCCAGCAGCTTGACTAGCGGAAAAGAACATGAGCAGTTCTTC
CDR3 protein: CASSLTSGKEHEQFF
V gene: TRBV11-1
J gene: TRBJ2-1
D gene: TRBD2
clone size: many

CDR3 DNA: TGTGCCAGCAGTGGTATGGCGGCCTCCTACGAGCAGTACTTC
CDR3 protein: CASSGMAASYEQYF
V gene: TRBV27
J gene: TRBJ2-7
D gene: .
clone size: .

CDR3 DNA: TGTGCCAGCAGTGAATGGGGGATAGGGGCCAACGTCCTGACTTTC
CDR3 protein: CASSEWGIGANVLTF
V gene: TRBV2
J gene: TRBJ2-6
D gene: .
clone size: .

CDR3 DNA: TGCGCCAGCAGCCAAGTCGCCGGGCCCCGAGGACAGCCCCAGCATTTT
CDR3 protein: CASSQVAGPRGQPQHF
V gene: TRBV4-1
J gene: TRBJ1-5
D gene: .
clone size: many